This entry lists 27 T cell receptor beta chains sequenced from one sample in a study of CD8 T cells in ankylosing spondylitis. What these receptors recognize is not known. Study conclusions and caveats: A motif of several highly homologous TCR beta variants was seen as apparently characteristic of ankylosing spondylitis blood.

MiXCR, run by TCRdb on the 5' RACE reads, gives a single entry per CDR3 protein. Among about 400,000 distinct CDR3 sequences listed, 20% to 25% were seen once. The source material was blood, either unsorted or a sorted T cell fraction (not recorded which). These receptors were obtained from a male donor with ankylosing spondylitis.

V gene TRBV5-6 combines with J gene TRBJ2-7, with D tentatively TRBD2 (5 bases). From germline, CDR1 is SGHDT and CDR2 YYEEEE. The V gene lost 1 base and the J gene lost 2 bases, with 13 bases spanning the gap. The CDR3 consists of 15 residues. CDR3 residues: CASSLMGVIPYEQYF. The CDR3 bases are TGTGCCAGCAGCTTGATGGGAGTGATACCCTACGAGCAGTACTTC.

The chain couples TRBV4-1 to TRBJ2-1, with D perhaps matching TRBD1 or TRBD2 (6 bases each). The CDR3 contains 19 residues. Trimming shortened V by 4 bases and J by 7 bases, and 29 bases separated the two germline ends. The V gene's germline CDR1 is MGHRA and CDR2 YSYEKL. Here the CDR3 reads CASSPSPGRGKAGRNEQFF. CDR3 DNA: TGCGCCAGCAGCCCCTCCCCGGGCAGGGGAAAAGCGGGTAGAAATGAGCAGTTCTTC.

The CDR3 spells CASSQELAGGASTDTQYF. Written as DNA, the CDR3 is TGTGCCAGCAGCCAAGAACTAGCGGGAGGCGCGAGCACAGATACGCAGTATTTT. This chain connects TRBV4-2 to TRBJ2-3, with 12 positions matching TRBD2. J lost 0 bases, V lost 0 bases, and 4 bases had no gene match. Germline CDR1 reads LGHNA; CDR2 reads YNFKEQ. This CDR3 is built from 18 residues.

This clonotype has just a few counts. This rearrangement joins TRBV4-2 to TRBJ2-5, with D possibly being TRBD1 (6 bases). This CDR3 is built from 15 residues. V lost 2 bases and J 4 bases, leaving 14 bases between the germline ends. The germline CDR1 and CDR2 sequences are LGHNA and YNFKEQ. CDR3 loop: CASSQLWGQGETQYF. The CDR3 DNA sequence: TGTGCCAGCAGCCAACTGTGGGGGCAGGGAGAGACCCAGTACTTC.

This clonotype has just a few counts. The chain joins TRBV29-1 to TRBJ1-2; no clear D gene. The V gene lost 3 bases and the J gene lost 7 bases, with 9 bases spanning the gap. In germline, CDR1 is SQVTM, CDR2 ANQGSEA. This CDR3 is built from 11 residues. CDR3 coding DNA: TGCAGCGTTGAGTGGGCCGGTGGCTACACCTTC. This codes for CSVEWAGGYTF.

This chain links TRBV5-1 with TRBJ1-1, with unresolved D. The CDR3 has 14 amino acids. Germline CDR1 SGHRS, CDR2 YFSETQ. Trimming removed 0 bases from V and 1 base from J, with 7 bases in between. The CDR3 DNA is TGCGCCAGCAGCTTGGGTCCGCAGAACACTGAAGCTTTCTTT. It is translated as CASSLGPQNTEAFF.

CDR3 in DNA: TGTGCCAGCAGCCGGAGGATTCCAGCCTACGAGCAGTACTTC. Translating it yields CASSRRIPAYEQYF. The chain combines TRBV2 with TRBJ2-7; D might be TRBD2 (5 bases). The germline V and J ends were trimmed by 6 bases and 2 bases, with 14 bases remaining between them. CDR1 and CDR2 (germline): SNHLY, FYNNEI. The CDR3 spans 14 residues.

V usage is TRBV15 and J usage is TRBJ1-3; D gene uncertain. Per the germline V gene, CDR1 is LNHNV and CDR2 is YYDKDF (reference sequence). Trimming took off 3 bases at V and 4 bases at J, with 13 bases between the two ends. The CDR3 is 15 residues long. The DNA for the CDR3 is TGTGCCACCAGCAGTGGGCTCCTCGACGGAAACACCATATATTTT. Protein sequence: CATSSGLLDGNTIYF. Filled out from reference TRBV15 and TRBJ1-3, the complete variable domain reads DAMVIQNPRYQVTQFGKPVTLSCSQTLNHNVMYWYQQKSSQAPKLLFHYYDKDFNNEADTPDNFQSRRPNTSFCFLDIRSPGLGDTAMYLCATSSGLLDGNTIYFGEGSWLTVV.

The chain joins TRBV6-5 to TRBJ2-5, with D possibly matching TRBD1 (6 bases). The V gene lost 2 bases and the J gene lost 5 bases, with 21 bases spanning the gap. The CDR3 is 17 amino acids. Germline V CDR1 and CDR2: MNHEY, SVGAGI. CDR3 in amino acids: CASSYRTHQQGGETQYF. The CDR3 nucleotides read TGTGCCAGCAGTTACCGCACTCACCAACAGGGCGGGGAGACCCAGTACTTC.

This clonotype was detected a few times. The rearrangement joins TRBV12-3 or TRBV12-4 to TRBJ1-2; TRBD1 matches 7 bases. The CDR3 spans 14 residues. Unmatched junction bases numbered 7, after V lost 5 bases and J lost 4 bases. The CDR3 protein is CASSGGDSIYGYTF. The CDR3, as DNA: TGTGCCAGCAGTGGCGGGGACAGTATCTATGGCTACACCTTC.

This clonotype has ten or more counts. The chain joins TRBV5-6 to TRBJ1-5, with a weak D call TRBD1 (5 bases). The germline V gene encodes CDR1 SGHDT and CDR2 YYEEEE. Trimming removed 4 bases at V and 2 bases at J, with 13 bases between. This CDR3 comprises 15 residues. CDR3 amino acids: CASSRQLSGNQPQHF. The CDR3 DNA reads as TGTGCCAGCAGCCGACAGTTGTCAGGCAATCAGCCCCAGCATTTT.

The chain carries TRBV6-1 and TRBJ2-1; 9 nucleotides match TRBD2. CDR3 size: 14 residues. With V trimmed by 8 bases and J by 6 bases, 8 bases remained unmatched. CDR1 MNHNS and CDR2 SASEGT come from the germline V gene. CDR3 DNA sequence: TGTGCCAGCGGGCGGGAGGGCCCTCTCAATGAGCAGTTCTTC. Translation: CASGREGPLNEQFF.

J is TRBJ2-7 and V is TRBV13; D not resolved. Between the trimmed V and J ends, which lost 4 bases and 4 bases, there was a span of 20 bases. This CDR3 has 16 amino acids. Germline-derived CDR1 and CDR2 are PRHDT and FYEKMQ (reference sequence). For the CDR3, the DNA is TGTGCCAGCAGCTCCCGCTTGCAGCTCCCATTGTACGAGCAGTACTTC. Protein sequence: CASSSRLQLPLYEQYF.

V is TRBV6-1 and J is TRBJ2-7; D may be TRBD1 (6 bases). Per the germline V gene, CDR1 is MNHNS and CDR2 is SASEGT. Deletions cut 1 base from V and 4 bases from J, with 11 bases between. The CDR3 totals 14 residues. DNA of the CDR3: TGTGCCAGCAGTGAAGGCCCAGGGGATTACGAGCAGTACTTC. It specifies CASSEGPGDYEQYF.

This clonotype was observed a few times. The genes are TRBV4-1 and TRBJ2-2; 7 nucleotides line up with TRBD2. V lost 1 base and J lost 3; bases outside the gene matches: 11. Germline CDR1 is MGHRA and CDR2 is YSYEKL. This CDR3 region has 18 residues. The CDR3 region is CASSQGDGSSGDTGELFF. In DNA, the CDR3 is TGCGCCAGCAGCCAAGGAGATGGCTCCAGCGGGGACACCGGGGAGCTGTTTTTT.

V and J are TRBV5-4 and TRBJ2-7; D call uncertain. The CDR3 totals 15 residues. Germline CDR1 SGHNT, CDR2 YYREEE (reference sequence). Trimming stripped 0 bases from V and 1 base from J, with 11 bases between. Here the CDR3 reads CASSLGSATSYEQYF. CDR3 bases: TGTGCCAGCAGCTTGGGGTCCGCGACTTCCTACGAGCAGTACTTC.

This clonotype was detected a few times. The CDR3: CSARLGRAGNTGELFF. DNA of the CDR3: TGCAGTGCTAGGCTCGGTCGGGCAGGAAACACCGGGGAGCTGTTTTTT. The rearrangement links TRBV20-1 to TRBJ2-2; D is uncertain. The CDR3 sequence is 16 residues long. Germline V gives CDR1 DFQATT, CDR2 SNEGSKA (reference sequence). Between the trimmed V and J ends, which lost 3 bases and 2 bases, there was a span of 16 bases.

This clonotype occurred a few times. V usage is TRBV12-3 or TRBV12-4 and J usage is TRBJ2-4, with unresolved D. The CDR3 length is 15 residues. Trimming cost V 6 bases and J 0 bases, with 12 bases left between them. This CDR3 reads CASRDSSLAKNIQYF. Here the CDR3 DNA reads TGTGCCAGCAGGGATTCCTCGCTAGCCAAAAACATTCAGTACTTC.

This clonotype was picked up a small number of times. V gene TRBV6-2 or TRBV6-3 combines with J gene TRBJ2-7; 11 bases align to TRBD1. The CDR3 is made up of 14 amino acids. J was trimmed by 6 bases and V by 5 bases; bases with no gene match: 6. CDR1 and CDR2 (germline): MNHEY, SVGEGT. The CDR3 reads CASSNGQGAGEQYF. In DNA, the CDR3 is TGTGCCAGCAGTAACGGACAGGGGGCCGGCGAGCAGTACTTC.

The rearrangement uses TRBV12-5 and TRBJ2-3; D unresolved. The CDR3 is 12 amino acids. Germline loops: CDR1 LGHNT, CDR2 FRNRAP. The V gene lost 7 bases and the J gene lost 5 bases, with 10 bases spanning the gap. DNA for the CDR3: TGTGCTAGTGCTTTACAAGGAGATACGCAGTATTTT. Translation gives CASALQGDTQYF.

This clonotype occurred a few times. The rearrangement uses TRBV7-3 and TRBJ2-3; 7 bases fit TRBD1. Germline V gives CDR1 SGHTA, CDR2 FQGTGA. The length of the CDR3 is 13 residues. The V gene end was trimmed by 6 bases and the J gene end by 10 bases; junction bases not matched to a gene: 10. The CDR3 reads CASSVTGDDPQYF. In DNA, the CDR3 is TGTGCCAGCAGTGTAACAGGGGACGATCCGCAGTATTTT. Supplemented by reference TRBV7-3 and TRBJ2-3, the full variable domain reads GAGVSQTPSNKVTEKGKYVELRCDPISGHTALYWYRQSLGQGPEFLIYFQGTGAADDSGLPNDRFFAVRPEGSVSTLKIQRTERGDSAVYLCASSVTGDDPQYFGPGTRLTVL.

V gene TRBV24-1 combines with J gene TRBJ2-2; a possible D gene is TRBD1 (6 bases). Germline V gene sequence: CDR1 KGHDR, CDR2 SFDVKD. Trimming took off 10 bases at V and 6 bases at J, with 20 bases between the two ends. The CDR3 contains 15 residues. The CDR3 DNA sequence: TGTGCCACGCGAAGCTACAGGGAAGAAGCCGGGGAGCTGTTTTTT. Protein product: CATRSYREEAGELFF.

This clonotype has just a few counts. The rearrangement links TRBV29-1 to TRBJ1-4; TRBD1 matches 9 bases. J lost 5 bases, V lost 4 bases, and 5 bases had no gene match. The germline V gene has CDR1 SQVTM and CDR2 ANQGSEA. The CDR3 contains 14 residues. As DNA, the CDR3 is TGCAGCGTTGGACAACAGGGGGCGAATGAAAAACTGTTTTTT. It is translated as CSVGQQGANEKLFF.

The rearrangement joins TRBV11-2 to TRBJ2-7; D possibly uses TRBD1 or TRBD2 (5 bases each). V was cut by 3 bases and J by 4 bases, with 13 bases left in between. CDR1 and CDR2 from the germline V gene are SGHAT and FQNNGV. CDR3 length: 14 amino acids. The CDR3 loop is CASSFAGAGYEQYF. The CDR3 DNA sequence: TGTGCCAGCAGCTTCGCCGGGGCCGGGTACGAGCAGTACTTC. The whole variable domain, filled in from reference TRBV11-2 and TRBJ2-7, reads EAGVAQSPRYKIIEKRQSVAFWCNPISGHATLYWYQQILGQGPKLLIQFQNNGVVDDSQLPKDRFSAERLKGVDSTLKIQPAKLEDSAVYLCASSFAGAGYEQYFGPGTRLTVT.

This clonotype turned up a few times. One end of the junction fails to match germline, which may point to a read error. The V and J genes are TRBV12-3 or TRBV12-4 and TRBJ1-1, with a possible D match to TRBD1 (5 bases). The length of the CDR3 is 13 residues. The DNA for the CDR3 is TGTGCCAGCAGCCCGGGACTGCACCCTGAAGTTTTCTTT. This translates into CASSPGLHPEVFF.

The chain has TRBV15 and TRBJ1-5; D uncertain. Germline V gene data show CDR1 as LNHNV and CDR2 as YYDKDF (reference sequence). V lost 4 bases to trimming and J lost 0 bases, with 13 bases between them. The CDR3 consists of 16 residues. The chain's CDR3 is CATSTMDAVSNQPQHF. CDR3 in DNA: TGTGCCACCAGCACCATGGATGCGGTTAGCAATCAGCCCCAGCATTTT.

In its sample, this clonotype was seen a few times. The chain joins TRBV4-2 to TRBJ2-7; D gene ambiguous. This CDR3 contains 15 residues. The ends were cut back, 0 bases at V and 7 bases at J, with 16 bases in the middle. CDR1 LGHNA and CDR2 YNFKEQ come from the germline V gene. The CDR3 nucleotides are TGTGCCAGCAGCCAAGATATCGGATTGCCCTGGGAGCAGTACTTC. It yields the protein CASSQDIGLPWEQYF.